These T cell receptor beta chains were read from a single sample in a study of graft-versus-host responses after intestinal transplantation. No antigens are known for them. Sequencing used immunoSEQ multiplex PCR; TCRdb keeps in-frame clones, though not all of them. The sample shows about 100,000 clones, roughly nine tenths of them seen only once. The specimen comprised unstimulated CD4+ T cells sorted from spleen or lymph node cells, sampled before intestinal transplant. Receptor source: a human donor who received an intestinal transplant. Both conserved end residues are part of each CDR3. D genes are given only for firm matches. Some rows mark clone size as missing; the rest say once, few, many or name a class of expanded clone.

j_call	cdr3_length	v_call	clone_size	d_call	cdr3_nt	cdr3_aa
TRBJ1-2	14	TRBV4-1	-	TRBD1	TGCGCCAGCAGCGAGGCAGGGGGGGGCTATGGCTACACCTTC	CASSEAGGGYGYTF
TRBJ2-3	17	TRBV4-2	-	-	TGTGCCAGCAGCCAAGGGGGGGCTAGCGGCTACACAGATACGCAGTATTTT	CASSQGGASGYTDTQYF
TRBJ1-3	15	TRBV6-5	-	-	TGTGCCAGCAGTTACTCTGCCGGGGACGGAAACACCATATATTTT	CASSYSAGDGNTIYF
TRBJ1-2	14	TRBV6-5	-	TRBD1	TGTGCCAGCAGTTACGCGAGACAGGGGAGCGGCTACACCTTC	CASSYARQGSGYTF
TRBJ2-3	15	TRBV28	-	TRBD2	TGTGCCAGCAGTAAAGCGGGAGGGTACACAGATACGCAGTATTTT	CASSKAGGYTDTQYF
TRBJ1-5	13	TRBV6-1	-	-	TGTGCCAGCAGTGAAAACGGTAATCAGCCCCAGCATTTT	CASSENGNQPQHF
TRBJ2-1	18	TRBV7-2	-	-	TGTGCCAGCAGCTTAGTGCCCGGACTAGCAGGGGGCTACAATGAGCAGTTCTTC	CASSLVPGLAGGYNEQFF
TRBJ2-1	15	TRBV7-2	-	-	TGTGCCAGCAGCTTACCCTCCCCCTCCTACAATGAGCAGTTCTTC	CASSLPSPSYNEQFF
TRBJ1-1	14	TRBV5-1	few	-	TGCGCCAGCAGCCCCCAGGCGACGAACACTGAAGCTTTCTTT	CASSPQATNTEAFF
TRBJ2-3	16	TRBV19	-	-	TGTGCCAGTACTCCAAGGATAATGGGGAGCACAGATACGCAGTATTTT	CASTPRIMGSTDTQYF
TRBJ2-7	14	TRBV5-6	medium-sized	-	TGTGCCAGCAGCCCGGACGGCGGAGCCTACGAGCAGTACTTC	CASSPDGGAYEQYF
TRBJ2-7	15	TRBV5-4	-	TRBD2	TGTGCCAGCAGCTTGGCAAGCGGGAGGGAAGGCGAGCAGTACTTC	CASSLASGREGEQYF
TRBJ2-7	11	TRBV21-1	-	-	TGTGCCAGCCCCCAAGCCTACGAGCAGTACTTC	CASPQAYEQYF
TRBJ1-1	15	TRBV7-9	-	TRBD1	TGTGCCAGCAGCACCCCGACAGGGGTGGGGACTGAAGCTTTCTTT	CASSTPTGVGTEAFF
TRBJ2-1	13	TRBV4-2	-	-	TGTGCCAGCAGCTCTCGACAGAACAATGAGCAGTTCTTC	CASSSRQNNEQFF
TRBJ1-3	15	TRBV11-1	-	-	TGTGCCAGCAGCTCCCCGACAGGTAGAGGAAACACCATATATTTT	CASSSPTGRGNTIYF
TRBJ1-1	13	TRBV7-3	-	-	TGTGCCAGCAGCTTACAGGGTGACACTGAAGCTTTCTTT	CASSLQGDTEAFF
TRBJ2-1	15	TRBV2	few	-	TGTGCCAGCAGTGAAGCAACGCCGGGGTGGAATGAGCAGTTCTTC	CASSEATPGWNEQFF
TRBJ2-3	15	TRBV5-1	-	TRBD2	TGCGCCAGCAGCTCAGCACTAGGGCGGGGGGATACGCAGTATTTT	CASSSALGRGDTQYF
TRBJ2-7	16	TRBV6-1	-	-	TGTGCCAGCAGTGAGTTCCCCTCGGCCTCGGGTCTCGAGCAGTACTTC	CASSEFPSASGLEQYF
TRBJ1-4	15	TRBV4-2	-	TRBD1	TGTGCCAGCAGCCCACCGGGACAGGGGTGGGAAAAACTGTTTTTT	CASSPPGQGWEKLFF
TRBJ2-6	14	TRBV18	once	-	TGTGCCAGCTCACTATCCTCTGGGGCCAACGTCCTGACTTTC	CASSLSSGANVLTF
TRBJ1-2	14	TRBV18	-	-	TGTGCCAGCTCACGATCAGGGTCCGCCTATGGCTACACCTTC	CASSRSGSAYGYTF
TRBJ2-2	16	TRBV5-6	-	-	TGTGCCAGCAGCTTTTTCGACAGACCCAACACCGGGGAGCTGTTTTTT	CASSFFDRPNTGELFF
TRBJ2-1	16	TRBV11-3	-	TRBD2	TGTGCCAGCAGCGAGCGGGGGACCAGCTCCTACAATGAGCAGTTCTTC	CASSERGTSSYNEQFF
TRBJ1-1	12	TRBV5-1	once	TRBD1	TGCGCCAGCAGCACAGGACAGGGTGGAGCTTTCTTT	CASSTGQGGAFF
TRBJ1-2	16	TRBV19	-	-	TGTGCCAGTAGTAGAGACGGGGGAAAAGCTAACTATGGCTACACCTTC	CASSRDGGKANYGYTF
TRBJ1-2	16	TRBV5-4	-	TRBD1	TGTGCCAGCAGCTTGAAACGGGACAGGGCCGTTTATGGCTACACCTTC	CASSLKRDRAVYGYTF